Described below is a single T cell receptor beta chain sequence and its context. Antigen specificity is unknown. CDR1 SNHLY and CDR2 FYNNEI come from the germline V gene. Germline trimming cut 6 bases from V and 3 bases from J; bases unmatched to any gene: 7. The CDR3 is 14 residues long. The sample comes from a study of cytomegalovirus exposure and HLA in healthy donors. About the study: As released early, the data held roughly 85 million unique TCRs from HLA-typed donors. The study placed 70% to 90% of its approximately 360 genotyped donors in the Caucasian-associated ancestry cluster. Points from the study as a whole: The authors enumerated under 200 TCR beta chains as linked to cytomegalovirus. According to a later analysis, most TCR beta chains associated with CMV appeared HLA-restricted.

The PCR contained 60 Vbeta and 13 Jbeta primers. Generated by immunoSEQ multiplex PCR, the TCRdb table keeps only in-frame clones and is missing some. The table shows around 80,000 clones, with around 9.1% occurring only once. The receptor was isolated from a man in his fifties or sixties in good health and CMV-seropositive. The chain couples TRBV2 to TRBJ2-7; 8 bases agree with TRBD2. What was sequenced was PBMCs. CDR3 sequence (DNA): TGTGCCAGCAGAACGGGGCTAGCGGGCTACGAGCAGTACGTC. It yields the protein CASRTGLAGYEQYV.